Described below is a single T cell receptor beta chain sequence and its context. What it recognizes is unknown. Germline V lookup: CDR1 WNHNN, CDR2 SYGVQD (reference sequence). Between the trimmed V and J ends, which lost 4 bases and 1 base, there was a span of 10 bases. The CDR3 runs to 15 residues. The data derive from a study of cytomegalovirus exposure and HLA in healthy donors. Study-wide results and caveats: A few CMV-associated chains proved CMV antigen-specific in vitro.

Libraries were prepared by immunoSEQ multiplex PCR; TCRdb keeps only in-frame clonotypes and omits some of them. Among fewer than 150,000 clones, approximately 86% were seen once, and the ten largest hold 7.5% to 9%. This clonotype was sampled from a man aged 18 to 30 in good health and CMV-seropositive. This chain links TRBV10-1 with TRBJ2-2, with D possibly being TRBD2 (5 bases). Sample: PBMCs. The CDR3 loop is CASSGGPENTGELFF. In DNA, the CDR3 is TGCGCCAGCAGTGGAGGGCCTGAGAACACCGGGGAGCTGTTTTTT.